These 26 T cell receptor beta chains were all obtained from the same sample, sequenced in a study of OX40 agonist ivuxolimab in advanced cancers. Libraries were prepared by immunoSEQ multiplex PCR; TCRdb keeps only in-frame clonotypes and omits some of them. This sample has approximately 81,000 clones; around 89% occur once, and the top ten carry approximately 0.45%. The material sequenced was CD4+ or CD8+ T cells sorted from blood, taken in a trial of the OX40 agonist ivuxolimab. These receptors originate from an adult with an advanced solid tumor such as melanoma, head and neck, liver or kidney cancer.

This chain links TRBV7-2 with TRBJ1-5; D gene ambiguous. Between the trimmed V and J ends, which lost 3 bases and 9 bases, there was a span of 15 bases. The germline V gene has CDR1 SGHTA and CDR2 FQGNSA. CDR3 length: 14 amino acids. The CDR3 sequence is CASSFNTAVGPQHF. CDR3 in DNA: TGTGCCAGCAGCTTTAATACGGCGGTGGGGCCCCAGCATTTT.

This clone was observed a single time. This rearrangement joins TRBV5-1 to TRBJ2-7; TRBD1 is a possible D gene (5 bases). In germline, CDR1 is SGHRS, CDR2 YFSETQ. The V end was cut by 3 bases, the J end by 0 bases, with 13 bases between. The CDR3 has 15 residues. The CDR3 DNA reads TGCGCCAGCAGCTACGACAGCAGGAGCTCCTACGAGCAGTACTTC. Translation: CASSYDSRSSYEQYF.

The V call is TRBV5-1, the J call TRBJ2-1; D is tentatively TRBD1 or TRBD2 (5 bases each). V was cut by 5 bases and J by 8 bases, with 20 bases left in between. CDR1 and CDR2 from the germline V gene are SGHRS and YFSETQ. The CDR3 runs 15 residues. CDR3 in amino acids: CASRSWGREVDEQFF. CDR3 sequence (DNA): TGCGCCAGCAGATCATGGGGGAGAGAAGTAGATGAGCAGTTCTTC.

This clone is a singleton in its sample. V usage is TRBV5-1 and J usage is TRBJ2-1; tentative D call: TRBD1 (5 bases). Trimming removed 4 bases from V and 6 bases from J, with 14 bases in between. The CDR3 is made up of 14 amino acids. Germline V gene lookup returns CDR1 SGHRS and CDR2 YFSETQ. CDR3 loop: CASSGSTESNEQFF. CDR3 DNA: TGCGCCAGCAGCGGATCGACAGAAAGCAATGAGCAGTTCTTC.

This clone was counted a single time. The chain links TRBV6-1 to TRBJ1-2; D not certain. The CDR3 has 12 amino acids. V was pared by 3 bases and J by 7 bases, with 9 bases between. Germline assignment: CDR1 MNHNS and CDR2 SASEGT. CDR3 protein: CASSDRTFGYTF. In DNA, the CDR3 is TGTGCCAGCAGTGATAGGACGTTTGGCTACACCTTC.

V and J are TRBV9 and TRBJ1-2, with D unresolved. CDR3 length equals 15 residues. The germline V and J ends were trimmed by 0 bases and 6 bases, with 15 bases remaining between them. Germline loops: CDR1 SGDLS, CDR2 YYNGEE. CDR3 loop: CASSVEGSPTNGYTF. For the CDR3, the DNA is TGTGCCAGCAGCGTAGAGGGCAGCCCCACGAATGGCTACACCTTC.

The chain links TRBV7-2 to TRBJ2-3; TRBD2 aligns across 11 bases. Germline CDR1 reads SGHTA; CDR2 reads FQGNSA. V was clipped by 1 base and J by 0 bases; unmatched bases: 3. This CDR3 has 17 residues. The CDR3 nucleotides are TGTGCCAGCAGCTTAGGACTAGCGGGGTCTAGCACAGATACGCAGTATTTT. Its translation: CASSLGLAGSSTDTQYF.

The chain joins TRBV19 to TRBJ2-5; 10 nucleotides align to TRBD1. Trimming at V came to 3 bases and at J to 4 bases, leaving 5 bases not matched to a gene. This CDR3 has 15 amino acids. Germline values: CDR1 LNHDA, CDR2 SQIVND (reference sequence). The CDR3 loop is CASSITRDRGETQYF. CDR3 bases: TGTGCCAGTAGTATCACCCGGGACAGGGGAGAGACCCAGTACTTC.

The rearrangement links TRBV18 to TRBJ1-1, with D possibly TRBD1 on 5 matching bases. Germline lookup yields CDR1 KGHSH and CDR2 LQKENI. Trimming shortened V by 3 bases and J by 3 bases, and 20 bases separated the two germline ends. This CDR3 has 17 amino acids. CDR3 nucleotide sequence: TGTGCCAGCTCACCGGCAGGGATATCGGGACTGGACACTGAAGCTTTCTTT. Its protein is CASSPAGISGLDTEAFF.

The V call is TRBV6-6, the J call TRBJ2-7; D tentatively reads TRBD1 or TRBD2 (5 bases each). This CDR3 spans 13 amino acids. The V and J ends lost 5 bases and 5 bases respectively, with 13 bases between them. Germline V gene sequence: CDR1 MNHNY, CDR2 SVGAGI (reference sequence). The CDR3 DNA follows: TGTGCCAGCAGTCCCGACCGAGGGGACGAGCAGTACTTC. Protein product: CASSPDRGDEQYF.

The rearrangement uses TRBV10-3 and TRBJ1-4; 9 bases line up with TRBD1. CDR1 and CDR2 (germline): ENHRY, SYGVKD. J lost 3 bases, V lost 9 bases, and 8 bases had no gene match. This CDR3 is built from 15 residues. As DNA, the CDR3 is TGTGCCATGAGACCCGGGACAGGGTCTAATGAAAAACTGTTTTTT. Amino acids: CAMRPGTGSNEKLFF.

This clone turned up a few times. This rearrangement joins TRBV15 to TRBJ1-2; D might be TRBD1 (5 bases). In germline, CDR1 is LNHNV, CDR2 YYDKDF (reference sequence). CDR3 length: 15 residues. Trimming cost V 0 bases and J 4 bases, with 12 bases left between them. The DNA for the CDR3 is TGTGCCACCAGCAGAGATGGGACCGGCGGCTATGGCTACACCTTC. It translates to CATSRDGTGGYGYTF.

The V and J genes are TRBV18 and TRBJ2-1; unclear D gene. V lost 2 bases to trimming and J lost 5 bases, with 13 bases between them. The CDR3 totals 15 residues. The germline V gene encodes CDR1 KGHSH and CDR2 LQKENI. The CDR3 is CASSPYLPQNNEQFF. The CDR3, as DNA: TGTGCCAGCTCACCATACCTCCCGCAGAACAATGAGCAGTTCTTC.

The chain joins TRBV13 to TRBJ2-3, with TRBD2 identical over 8 bases. The germline V gene encodes CDR1 PRHDT and CDR2 FYEKMQ (reference sequence). The CDR3 sequence is 16 residues long. J gave up 0 bases and V 7 bases, and 9 bases lay outside the gene matches. The CDR3: CASTVPGTSSTDTQYF. CDR3 coding DNA: TGTGCCAGCACCGTACCCGGGACTAGTAGCACAGATACGCAGTATTTT.

The CDR3 region is CASSASGSGSYNEQFF. The CDR3 bases are TGTGCCAGCAGCGCCTCCGGTAGCGGGTCCTACAATGAGCAGTTCTTC. V is TRBV7-3 and J is TRBJ2-1, with 7 positions matching TRBD2. CDR3 length: 16 amino acids. After removal of 5 bases from V and 1 base from J, the junction contained 8 bases not matched to a gene. Germline CDR1 SGHTA, CDR2 FQGTGA. Full variable domain (rest looked up from reference TRBV7-3 and TRBJ2-1): GAGVSQTPSNKVTEKGKYVELRCDPISGHTALYWYRQSLGQGPEFLIYFQGTGAADDSGLPNDRFFAVRPEGSVSTLKIQRTERGDSAVYLCASSASGSGSYNEQFFGPGTRLTVL.

The chain links TRBV7-2 to TRBJ1-4; D unclear. This CDR3 is built from 14 residues. In germline, CDR1 is SGHTA, CDR2 FQGNSA. V lost 3 bases and J 4 bases, leaving 9 bases between the germline ends. The CDR3 protein is CASSLGQSNEKLFF. The CDR3 coding sequence is TGTGCCAGCAGCTTGGGCCAAAGTAATGAAAAACTGTTTTTT.

This clone has only a few counts. CDR3 in DNA: TGCGCCAGCAGTCATAGGACAGCCGTTGTCCACGAGCAGTACTTC. Protein product: CASSHRTAVVHEQYF. The V gene is TRBV23-1, the J gene TRBJ2-7, with a weak D call TRBD1 (6 bases). TRBV23-1 has ORF status, its function being uncertain. Trimming took 3 bases from V and 5 from J, leaving 17 bases between them. This CDR3 has 15 amino acids.

The chain recombines TRBV5-1 with TRBJ1-1, with D possibly matching TRBD1 (5 bases). There are 14 residues in the CDR3. The germline CDR1 and CDR2 sequences are SGHRS and YFSETQ. V shed 4 bases and J shed 5 bases, with 15 bases lying between them. CDR3 in amino acids: CASSPGPWGTEAFF. Written as DNA, the CDR3 is TGCGCCAGCAGCCCGGGACCCTGGGGAACTGAAGCTTTCTTT. Supplemented by reference TRBV5-1 and TRBJ1-1, the full variable domain reads KAGVTQTPRYLIKTRGQQVTLSCSPISGHRSVSWYQQTPGQGLQFLFEYFSETQRNKGNFPGRFSGRQFSNSRSEMNVSTLELGDSALYLCASSPGPWGTEAFFGQGTRLTVV.

The chain has TRBV5-5 and TRBJ2-6; no reliable D call. CDR1 is SGHKS and CDR2 is YYEKEE in the germline V gene (reference sequence). V lost 0 bases and J 0 bases, leaving 7 bases between the germline ends. The CDR3 totals 16 residues. The CDR3 DNA reads as TGTGCCAGCAGCTTGGTCCCACGCTCTGGGGCCAACGTCCTGACTTTC. It codes for CASSLVPRSGANVLTF.

This sequence joins TRBV15 and TRBJ2-7; no clear D. This CDR3 spans 13 amino acids. V was trimmed by 1 base and J by 2 bases, leaving 6 bases between them. Germline CDR1 and CDR2: LNHNV and YYDKDF (reference sequence). The CDR3 nucleotides are TGTGCCACCAGCAGAGCGGAAACCTACGAGCAGTACTTC. This gives the protein CATSRAETYEQYF.

The chain links TRBV5-4 to TRBJ1-2; 7 bases map to TRBD1. V lost 3 bases, J lost 7 bases, and 18 bases stayed unmatched. The CDR3 length is 17 residues. CDR1 is SGHNT, CDR2 YYREEE, per germline (reference sequence). DNA of the CDR3: TGTGCCAGCAGCTCTCCGGAACAGGGGCCTACTGGGGGTGGCTACACCTTC. This codes for CASSSPEQGPTGGGYTF.

The CDR3 is CSVLIRGLVGGQVSDTQYF. The CDR3 coding sequence is TGCAGCGTCCTAATCCGGGGACTAGTGGGGGGGCAGGTCTCAGATACGCAGTATTTT. The chain has TRBV29-1 and TRBJ2-3, with 8 bases lining up with TRBD2. Per the germline V gene, CDR1 is SQVTM and CDR2 is ANQGSEA. J lost 4 bases, V lost 6 bases, and 24 bases had no gene match. This CDR3 has 19 residues.

The chain recombines TRBV6-4 with TRBJ2-1; perhaps TRBD1 as D (6 bases). V lost 6 bases, J lost 9 bases, and 18 bases lay in between. From germline, CDR1 is MRHNA and CDR2 SNTAGT. The CDR3 contains 14 residues. CDR3 nucleotides: TGTGCCAGCAGACCTGACAGGTGGCGTACTGAGCAGTTCTTC. Translated, it gives CASRPDRWRTEQFF.

V usage is TRBV4-2 and J usage is TRBJ2-1; D possibly corresponds to TRBD2 (7 bases). The V and J ends lost 2 bases and 6 bases respectively, with 17 bases between them. Germline lookup yields CDR1 LGHNA and CDR2 YNFKEQ. The CDR3 covers 16 residues. In nucleotides, the CDR3 is TGTGCCAGCAGCCAACTACTAGTGGGGGGGCGCAATGAGCAGTTCTTC. Amino acids: CASSQLLVGGRNEQFF.

The chain joins TRBV27 to TRBJ2-7; D is unclear. CDR1 is MNHEY, CDR2 SMNVEV, per germline (reference sequence). This CDR3 contains 15 residues. V gave up 8 bases and J gave up 3 bases, with 20 bases separating them. The CDR3 DNA follows: TGTGCCAGCGCCCGGGTGACAAAAGGTCACTACGAGCAGTACTTC. Its protein product is CASARVTKGHYEQYF.

The chain employs TRBV2 and TRBJ2-2; D is uncertain. V gave up 7 bases and J gave up 0 bases, with 9 bases separating them. This CDR3 comprises 14 residues. Germline V gene data show CDR1 as SNHLY and CDR2 as FYNNEI. CDR3 protein: CASILRANTGELFF. The CDR3 nucleotides are TGTGCCAGCATACTTCGAGCGAACACCGGGGAGCTGTTTTTT. Using reference TRBV2 and TRBJ2-2 for the parts outside the CDR3, the full variable domain is EPEVTQTPSHQVTQMGQEVILRCVPISNHLYFYWYRQILGQKVEFLVSFYNNEISEKSEIFDDQFSVERPDGSNFTLKIRSTKLEDSAMYFCASILRANTGELFFGEGSRLTVL.